This T cell receptor beta chain was documented in a study of early T cells in non-severe SARS-CoV-2 infection. On the study more broadly: The sequenced material was bulk RNA from unsorted whole blood, and its chains were unpaired.

The V gene's germline CDR1 is KGHSH and CDR2 LQKENI. The CDR3 is 15 amino acids. The V and J ends lost 2 bases and 0 bases respectively, with 11 bases between them. Unique molecular identifiers (one per individual cDNA molecule) were attached. From the 5' RACE reads, TCRdb called clonotypes with MiXCR, one entry per CDR3 protein. The sample includes about 24,000 distinct CDR3 sequences, more than 3.5% of them seen just once. This clonotype has just a few counts. Antigen unknown. Findings of the study overall: Anti-spike CD8 specificities were favored by VDJdb matching, whose results missed private and CD4 specificities.

The chain couples TRBV18 to TRBJ2-7; possible D gene TRBD2, 7 bases. This sequence originates from an adult who was a healthcare worker with PCR-confirmed SARS-CoV-2 infection or an uninfected control (not recorded which). Sample: whole blood. The CDR3 bases are TGTGCCAGCTCACCAGTTGGGGGGGCCTCCTACGAGCAGTACTTC. It encodes CASSPVGGASYEQYF.